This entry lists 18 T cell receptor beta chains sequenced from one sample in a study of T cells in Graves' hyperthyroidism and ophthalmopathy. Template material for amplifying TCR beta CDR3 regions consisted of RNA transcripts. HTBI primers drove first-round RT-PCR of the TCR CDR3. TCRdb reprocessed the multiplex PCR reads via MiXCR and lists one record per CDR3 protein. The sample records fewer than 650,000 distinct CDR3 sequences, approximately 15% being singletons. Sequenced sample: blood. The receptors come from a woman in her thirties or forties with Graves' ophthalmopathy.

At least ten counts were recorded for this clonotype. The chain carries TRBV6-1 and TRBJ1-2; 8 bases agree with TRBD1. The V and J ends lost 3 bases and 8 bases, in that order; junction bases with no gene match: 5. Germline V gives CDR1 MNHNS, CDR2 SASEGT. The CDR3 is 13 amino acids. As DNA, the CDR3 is TGTGCCAGCAGTGACAGGGGGCACGGGGGCTACACCTTC. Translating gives CASSDRGHGGYTF.

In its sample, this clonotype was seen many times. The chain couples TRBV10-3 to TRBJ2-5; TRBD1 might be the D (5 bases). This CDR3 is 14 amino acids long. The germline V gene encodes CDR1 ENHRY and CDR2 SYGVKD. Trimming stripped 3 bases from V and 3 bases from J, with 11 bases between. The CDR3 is CAISDPGIEETQYF. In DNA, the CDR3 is TGTGCCATCAGTGATCCAGGGATCGAAGAGACCCAGTACTTC.

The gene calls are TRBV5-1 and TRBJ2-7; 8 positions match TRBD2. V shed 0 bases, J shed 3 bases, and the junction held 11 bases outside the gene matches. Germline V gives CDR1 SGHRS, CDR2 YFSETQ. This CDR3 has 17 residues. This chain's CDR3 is CASSLASGRPQDYEQYF. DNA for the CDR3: TGCGCCAGCAGCTTGGCCAGCGGGAGACCACAGGACTACGAGCAGTACTTC.

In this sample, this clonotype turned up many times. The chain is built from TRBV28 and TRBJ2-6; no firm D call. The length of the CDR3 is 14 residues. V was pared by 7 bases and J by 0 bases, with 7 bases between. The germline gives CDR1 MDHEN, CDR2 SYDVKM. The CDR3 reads CASKRNSGANVLTF. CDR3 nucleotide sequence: TGTGCCAGCAAGAGGAACTCTGGGGCCAACGTCCTGACTTTC.

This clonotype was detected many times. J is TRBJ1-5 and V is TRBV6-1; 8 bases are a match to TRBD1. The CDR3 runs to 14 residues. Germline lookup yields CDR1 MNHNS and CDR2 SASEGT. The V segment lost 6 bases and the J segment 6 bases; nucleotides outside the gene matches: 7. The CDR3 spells CASSTGGRGQPQHF. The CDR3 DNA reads TGTGCCAGCAGCACAGGGGGAAGAGGTCAGCCCCAGCATTTT.

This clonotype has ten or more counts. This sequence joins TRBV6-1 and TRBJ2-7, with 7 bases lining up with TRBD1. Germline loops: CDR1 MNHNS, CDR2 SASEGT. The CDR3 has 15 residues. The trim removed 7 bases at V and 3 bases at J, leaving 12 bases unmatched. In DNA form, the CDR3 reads TGTGCCAGCACAAAGGACAGGACCGTCATCTACGAGCAGTACTTC. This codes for CASTKDRTVIYEQYF.

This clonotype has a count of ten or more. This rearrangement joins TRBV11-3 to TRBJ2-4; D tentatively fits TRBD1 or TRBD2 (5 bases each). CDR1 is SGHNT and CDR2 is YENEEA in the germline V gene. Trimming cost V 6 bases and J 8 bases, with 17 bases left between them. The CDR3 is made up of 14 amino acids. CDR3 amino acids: CASSPPVRGDIQYF. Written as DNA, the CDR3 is TGTGCCAGCAGTCCCCCAGTAAGGGGAGACATTCAGTACTTC.

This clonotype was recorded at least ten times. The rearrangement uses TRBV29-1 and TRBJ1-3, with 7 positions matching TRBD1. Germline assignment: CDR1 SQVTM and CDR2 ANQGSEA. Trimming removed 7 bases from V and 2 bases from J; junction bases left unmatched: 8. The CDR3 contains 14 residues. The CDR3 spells CSASGQAAGNTIYF. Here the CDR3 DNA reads TGCAGCGCCTCAGGACAGGCTGCTGGAAACACCATATATTTT.

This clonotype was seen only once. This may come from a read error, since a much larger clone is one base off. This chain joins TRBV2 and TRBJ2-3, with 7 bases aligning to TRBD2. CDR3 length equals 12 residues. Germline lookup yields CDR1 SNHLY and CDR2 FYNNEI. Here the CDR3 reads CVTRLATDTQYF. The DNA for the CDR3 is TGTGTCACCAGACTAGCAACAGATACGCAGTATTTT.

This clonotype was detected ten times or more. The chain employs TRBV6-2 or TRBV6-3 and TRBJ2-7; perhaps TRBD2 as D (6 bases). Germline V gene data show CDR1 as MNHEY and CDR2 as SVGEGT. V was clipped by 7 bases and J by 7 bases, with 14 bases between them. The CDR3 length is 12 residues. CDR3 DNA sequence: TGTGCCAGCACCAACCTCGCGGGGGAGCAGTACTTC. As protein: CASTNLAGEQYF.

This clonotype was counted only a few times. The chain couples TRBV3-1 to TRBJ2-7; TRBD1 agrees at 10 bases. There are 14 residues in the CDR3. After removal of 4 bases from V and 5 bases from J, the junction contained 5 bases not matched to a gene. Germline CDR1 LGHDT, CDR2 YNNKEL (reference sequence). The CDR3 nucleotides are TGTGCCAGCAGCCCCGGGACAGGGGCCAACGAGCAGTACTTC. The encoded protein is CASSPGTGANEQYF.

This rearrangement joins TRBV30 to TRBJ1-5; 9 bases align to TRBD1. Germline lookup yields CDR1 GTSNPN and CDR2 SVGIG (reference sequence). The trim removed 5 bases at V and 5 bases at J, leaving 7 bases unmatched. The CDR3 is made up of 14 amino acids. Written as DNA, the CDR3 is TGTGCCTGGGCTCAACAGGGGGCCTATCAGCCCCAGCATTTT. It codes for CAWAQQGAYQPQHF.

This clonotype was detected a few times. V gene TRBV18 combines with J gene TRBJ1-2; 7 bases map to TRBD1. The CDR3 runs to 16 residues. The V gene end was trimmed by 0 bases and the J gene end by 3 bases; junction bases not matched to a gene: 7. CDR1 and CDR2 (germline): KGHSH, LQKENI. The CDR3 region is CASSPPPGGLDYGYTF. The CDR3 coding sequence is TGTGCCAGCTCACCACCGCCAGGGGGATTGGACTATGGCTACACCTTC.

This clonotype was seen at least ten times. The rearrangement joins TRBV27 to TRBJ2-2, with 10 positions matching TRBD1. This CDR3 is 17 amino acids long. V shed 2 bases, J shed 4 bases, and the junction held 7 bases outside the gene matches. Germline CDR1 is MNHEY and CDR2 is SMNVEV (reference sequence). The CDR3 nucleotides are TGTGCCAGCAGTTTACTCGGGACAGGGGACGGCACCGGGGAGCTGTTTTTT. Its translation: CASSLLGTGDGTGELFF.

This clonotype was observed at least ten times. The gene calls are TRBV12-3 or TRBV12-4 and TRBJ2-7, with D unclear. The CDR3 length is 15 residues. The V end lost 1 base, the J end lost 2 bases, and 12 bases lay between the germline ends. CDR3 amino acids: CASSLDETPTYEQYF. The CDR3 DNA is TGTGCCAGCAGTTTAGATGAGACACCAACCTACGAGCAGTACTTC.

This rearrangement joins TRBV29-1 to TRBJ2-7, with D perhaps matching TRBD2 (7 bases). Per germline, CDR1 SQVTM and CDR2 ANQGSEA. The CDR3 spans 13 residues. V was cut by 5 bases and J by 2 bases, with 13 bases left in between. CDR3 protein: CSVREGGAYEQYF. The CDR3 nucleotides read TGCAGCGTTCGTGAAGGGGGGGCCTACGAGCAGTACTTC.

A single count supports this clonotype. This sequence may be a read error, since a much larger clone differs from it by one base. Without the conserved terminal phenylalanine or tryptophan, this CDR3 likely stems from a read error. CDR3 in amino acids: CASSWTSTNYGYTL. CDR3 DNA: TGTGCCAGCAGTTGGACTTCTACTAACTATGGCTACACCTTG. V is TRBV12-3 or TRBV12-4 and J is TRBJ1-2; D call uncertain. This CDR3 is built from 14 residues. V was clipped by 4 bases and J by 0 bases, with 9 bases between them.

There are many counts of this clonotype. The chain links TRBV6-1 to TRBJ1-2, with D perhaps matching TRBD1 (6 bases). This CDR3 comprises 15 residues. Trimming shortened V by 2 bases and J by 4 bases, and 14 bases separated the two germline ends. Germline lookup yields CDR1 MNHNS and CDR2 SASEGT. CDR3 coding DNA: TGTGCCAGCAGTGAAAGTACAGGGAACCTCTATGGCTACACCTTC. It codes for CASSESTGNLYGYTF.